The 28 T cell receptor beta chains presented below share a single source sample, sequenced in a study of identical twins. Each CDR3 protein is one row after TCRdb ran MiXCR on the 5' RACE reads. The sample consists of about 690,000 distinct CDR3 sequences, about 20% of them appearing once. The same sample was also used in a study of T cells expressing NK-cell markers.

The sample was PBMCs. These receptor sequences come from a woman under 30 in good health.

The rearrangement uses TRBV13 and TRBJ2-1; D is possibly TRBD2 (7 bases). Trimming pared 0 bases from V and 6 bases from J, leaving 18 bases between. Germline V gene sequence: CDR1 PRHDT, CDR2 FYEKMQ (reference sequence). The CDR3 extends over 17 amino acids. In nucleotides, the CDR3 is TGTGCCAGCAGCTTAGGCCCGACTGGGGGGGCCTCCAATGAGCAGTTCTTC. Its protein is CASSLGPTGGASNEQFF. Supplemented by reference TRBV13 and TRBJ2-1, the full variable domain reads AAGVIQSPRHLIKEKRETATLKCYPIPRHDTVYWYQQGPGQDPQFLISFYEKMQSDKGSIPDRFSAQQFSDYHSELNMSSLELGDSALYFCASSLGPTGGASNEQFFGPGTRLTVL.

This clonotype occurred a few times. CDR3 loop: CASSYSVNVWGKSTDTQYF. The CDR3 DNA follows: TGTGCCAGCAGTTACTCGGTGAATGTTTGGGGCAAGAGCACAGATACGCAGTATTTT. The chain links TRBV6-5 to TRBJ2-3; D is perhaps TRBD1 (5 bases). Germline V gene lookup returns CDR1 MNHEY and CDR2 SVGAGI. V was trimmed by 0 bases and J by 0 bases, leaving 19 bases between them. The CDR3 has 19 residues.

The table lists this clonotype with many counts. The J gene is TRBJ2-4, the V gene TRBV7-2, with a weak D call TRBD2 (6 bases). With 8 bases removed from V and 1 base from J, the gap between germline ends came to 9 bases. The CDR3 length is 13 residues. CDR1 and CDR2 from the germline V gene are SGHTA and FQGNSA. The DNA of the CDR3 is TGTGCCAGCTTGGGGGGTGCCAAAAACATTCAGTACTTC. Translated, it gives CASLGGAKNIQYF.

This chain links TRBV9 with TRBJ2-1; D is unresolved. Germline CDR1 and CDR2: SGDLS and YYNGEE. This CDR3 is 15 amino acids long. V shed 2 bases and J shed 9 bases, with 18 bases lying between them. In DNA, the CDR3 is TGTGCCAGCAGCGTGCAGGAGTCTGGTGGCACTGAGCAGTTCTTC. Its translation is CASSVQESGGTEQFF.

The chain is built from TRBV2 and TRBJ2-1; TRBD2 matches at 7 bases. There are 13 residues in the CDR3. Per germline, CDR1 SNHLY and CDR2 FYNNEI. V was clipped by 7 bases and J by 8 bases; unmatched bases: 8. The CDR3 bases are TGTGCCAGCATAGGCCTAGCGGTCTATGAGCAGTTCTTC. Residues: CASIGLAVYEQFF.

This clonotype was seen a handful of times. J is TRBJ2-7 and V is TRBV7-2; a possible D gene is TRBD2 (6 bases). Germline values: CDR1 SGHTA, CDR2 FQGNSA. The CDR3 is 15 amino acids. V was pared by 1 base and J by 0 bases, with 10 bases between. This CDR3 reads CASSLVRGISYEQYF. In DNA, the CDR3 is TGTGCCAGCAGCTTAGTCCGCGGGATCTCCTACGAGCAGTACTTC.

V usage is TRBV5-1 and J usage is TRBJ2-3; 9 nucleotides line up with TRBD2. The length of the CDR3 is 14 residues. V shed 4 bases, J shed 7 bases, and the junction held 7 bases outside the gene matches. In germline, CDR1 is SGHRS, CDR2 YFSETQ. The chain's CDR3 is CASSGGGAGNTQYF. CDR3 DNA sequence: TGCGCCAGCAGCGGCGGGGGGGCCGGGAATACGCAGTATTTT.

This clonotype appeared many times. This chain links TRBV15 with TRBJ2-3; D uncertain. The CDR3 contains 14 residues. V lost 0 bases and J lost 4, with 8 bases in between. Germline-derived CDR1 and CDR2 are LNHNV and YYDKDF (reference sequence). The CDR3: CATSRDRAADTQYF. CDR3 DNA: TGTGCCACCAGCAGAGATCGTGCGGCAGATACGCAGTATTTT.

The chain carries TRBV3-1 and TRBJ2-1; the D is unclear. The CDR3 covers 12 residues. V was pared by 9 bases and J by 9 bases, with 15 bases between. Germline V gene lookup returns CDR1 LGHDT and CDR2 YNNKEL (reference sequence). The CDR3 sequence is CARYDPALEQFF. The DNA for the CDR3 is TGTGCCAGATACGACCCAGCCCTTGAGCAGTTCTTC.

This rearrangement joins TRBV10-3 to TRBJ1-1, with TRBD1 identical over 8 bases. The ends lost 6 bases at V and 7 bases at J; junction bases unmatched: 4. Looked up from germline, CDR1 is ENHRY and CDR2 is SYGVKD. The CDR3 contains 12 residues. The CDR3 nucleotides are TGTGCCATCAGACAGGGGGGGAATGAAGCTTTCTTT. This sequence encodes CAIRQGGNEAFF.

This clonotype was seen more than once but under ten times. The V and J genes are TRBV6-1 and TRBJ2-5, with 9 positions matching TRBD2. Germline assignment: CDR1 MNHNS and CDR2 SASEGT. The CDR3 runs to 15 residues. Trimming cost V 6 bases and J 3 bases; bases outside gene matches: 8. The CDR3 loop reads CASRPIIAGEETQYF. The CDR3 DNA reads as TGTGCCAGCAGACCGATCATAGCGGGGGAAGAGACCCAGTACTTC.

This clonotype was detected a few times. The CDR3 loop is CASSYRGGYGYTF. The CDR3 DNA sequence: TGTGCCAGCAGTTACCGTGGGGGCTATGGCTACACCTTC. The gene calls are TRBV6-5 and TRBJ1-2; perhaps TRBD1 as D (5 bases). This CDR3 spans 13 amino acids. Germline CDR1 MNHEY, CDR2 SVGAGI. The V gene lost 2 bases and the J gene lost 4 bases, with 8 bases spanning the gap.

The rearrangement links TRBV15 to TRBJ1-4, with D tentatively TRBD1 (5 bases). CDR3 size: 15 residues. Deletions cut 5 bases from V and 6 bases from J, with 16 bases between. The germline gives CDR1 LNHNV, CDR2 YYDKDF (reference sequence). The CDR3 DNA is TGTGCCACCAGCCTAGGGGACGGTTACTATGAAAAACTGTTTTTT. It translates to CATSLGDGYYEKLFF. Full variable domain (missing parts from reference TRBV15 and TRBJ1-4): DAMVIQNPRYQVTQFGKPVTLSCSQTLNHNVMYWYQQKSSQAPKLLFHYYDKDFNNEADTPDNFQSRRPNTSFCFLDIRSPGLGDTAMYLCATSLGDGYYEKLFFGSGTQLSVL.

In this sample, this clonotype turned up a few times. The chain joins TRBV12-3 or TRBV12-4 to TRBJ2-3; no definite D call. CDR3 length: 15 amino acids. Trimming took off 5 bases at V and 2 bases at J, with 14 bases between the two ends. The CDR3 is CASSPIRALTDTQYF. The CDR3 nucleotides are TGTGCCAGCAGTCCTATTAGGGCTCTCACAGATACGCAGTATTTT.

The CDR3 DNA reads as TGCAGTGCCATGGGACTGGCGAACACTGAAGCTTTCTTT. Its translation is CSAMGLANTEAFF. V usage is TRBV20-1 and J usage is TRBJ1-1; the D gene is possibly TRBD1 (5 bases). Trimming cost V 6 bases and J 1 base, with 12 bases left between them. In germline, CDR1 is DFQATT, CDR2 SNEGSKA (reference sequence). This CDR3 is built from 13 residues.

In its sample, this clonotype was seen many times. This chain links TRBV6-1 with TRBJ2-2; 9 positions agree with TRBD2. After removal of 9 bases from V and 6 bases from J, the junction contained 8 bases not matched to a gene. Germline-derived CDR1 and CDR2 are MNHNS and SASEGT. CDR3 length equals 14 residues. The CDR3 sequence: CASVGLADSGELFF. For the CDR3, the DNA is TGTGCCAGTGTGGGACTAGCCGATTCCGGGGAGCTGTTTTTT.

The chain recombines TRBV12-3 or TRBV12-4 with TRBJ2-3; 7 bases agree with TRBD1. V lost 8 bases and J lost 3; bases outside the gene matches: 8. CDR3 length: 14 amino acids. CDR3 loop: CASLGQVQTDTQYF. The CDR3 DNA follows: TGTGCCAGCTTAGGACAGGTTCAAACAGATACGCAGTATTTT.

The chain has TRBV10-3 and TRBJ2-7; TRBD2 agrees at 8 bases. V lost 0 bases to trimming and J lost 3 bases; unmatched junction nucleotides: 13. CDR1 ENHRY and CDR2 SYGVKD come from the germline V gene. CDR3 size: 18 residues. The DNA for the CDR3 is TGTGCCATCAGTGAGTCAAGTGGGGGAGCGGGGGACTACTACGAGCAGTACTTC. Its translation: CAISESSGGAGDYYEQYF.

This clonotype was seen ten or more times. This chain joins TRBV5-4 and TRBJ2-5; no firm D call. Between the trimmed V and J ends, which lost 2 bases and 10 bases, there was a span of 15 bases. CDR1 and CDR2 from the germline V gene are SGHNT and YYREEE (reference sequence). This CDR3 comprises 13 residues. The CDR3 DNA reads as TGTGCCAGCAGCTTCAGGCCCGACACCTTCCAGTACTTC. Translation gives CASSFRPDTFQYF. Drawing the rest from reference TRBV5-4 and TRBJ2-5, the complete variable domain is ETGVTQSPTHLIKTRGQQVTLRCSSQSGHNTVSWYQQALGQGPQFIFQYYREEENGRGNFPPRFSGLQFPNYSSELNVNALELDDSALYLCASSFRPDTFQYFGPGTRLLVL.

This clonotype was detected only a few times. The CDR3 reads CSATRSLGRWGETQYF. CDR3 DNA: TGCAGTGCTACCCGATCACTAGGACGGTGGGGGGAGACCCAGTACTTC. The chain has TRBV20-1 and TRBJ2-5; D possibly matches TRBD1 or TRBD2 (5 bases each). V was clipped by 4 bases and J by 5 bases, with 23 bases between them. The CDR3 length is 16 residues. The germline V gene encodes CDR1 DFQATT and CDR2 SNEGSKA (reference sequence).

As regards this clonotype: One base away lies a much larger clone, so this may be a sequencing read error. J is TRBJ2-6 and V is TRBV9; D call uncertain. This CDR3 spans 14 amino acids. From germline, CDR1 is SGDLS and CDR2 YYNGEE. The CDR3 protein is CAGSVGSGANVLTF. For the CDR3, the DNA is TGTGCCGGCAGCGTGGGTTCTGGGGCCAACGTCCTGACTTTC.

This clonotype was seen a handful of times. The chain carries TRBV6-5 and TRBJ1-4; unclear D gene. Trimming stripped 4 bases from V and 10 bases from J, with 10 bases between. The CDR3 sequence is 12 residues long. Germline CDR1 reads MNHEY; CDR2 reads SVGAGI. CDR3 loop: CASSWVDGKLFF. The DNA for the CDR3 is TGTGCCAGCAGTTGGGTGGATGGAAAACTGTTTTTT.

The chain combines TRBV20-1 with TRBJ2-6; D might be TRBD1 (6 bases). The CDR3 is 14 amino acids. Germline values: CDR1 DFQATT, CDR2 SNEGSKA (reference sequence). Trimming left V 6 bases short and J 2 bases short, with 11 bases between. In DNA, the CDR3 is TGCAGTGCCCTCCGGGACACTGGGGCCAACGTCCTGACTTTC. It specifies CSALRDTGANVLTF.

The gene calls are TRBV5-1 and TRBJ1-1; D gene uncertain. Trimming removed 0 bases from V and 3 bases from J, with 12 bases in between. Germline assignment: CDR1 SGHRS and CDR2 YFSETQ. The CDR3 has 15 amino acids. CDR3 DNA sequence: TGCGCCAGCAGCTTGGTGGGGTTTACCTACACTGAAGCTTTCTTT. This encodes CASSLVGFTYTEAFF.

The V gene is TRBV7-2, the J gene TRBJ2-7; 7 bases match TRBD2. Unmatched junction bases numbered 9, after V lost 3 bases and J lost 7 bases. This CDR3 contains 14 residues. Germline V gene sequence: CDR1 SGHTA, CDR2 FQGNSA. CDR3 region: CASSFIGLAAEQYF. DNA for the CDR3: TGTGCCAGCAGCTTTATTGGTCTAGCGGCGGAGCAGTACTTC.

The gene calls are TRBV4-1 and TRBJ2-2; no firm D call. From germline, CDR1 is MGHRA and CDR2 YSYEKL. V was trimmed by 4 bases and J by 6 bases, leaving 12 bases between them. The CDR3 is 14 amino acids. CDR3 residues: CASSPFVRSGELFF. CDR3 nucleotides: TGCGCCAGCAGCCCTTTCGTTCGTTCCGGGGAGCTGTTTTTT.

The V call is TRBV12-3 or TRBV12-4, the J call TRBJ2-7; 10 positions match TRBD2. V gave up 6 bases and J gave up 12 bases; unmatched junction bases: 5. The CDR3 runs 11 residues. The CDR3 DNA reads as TGTGCCAGCAGCTCTAGCGGGAGAGGGTACTTC. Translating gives CASSSSGRGYF.

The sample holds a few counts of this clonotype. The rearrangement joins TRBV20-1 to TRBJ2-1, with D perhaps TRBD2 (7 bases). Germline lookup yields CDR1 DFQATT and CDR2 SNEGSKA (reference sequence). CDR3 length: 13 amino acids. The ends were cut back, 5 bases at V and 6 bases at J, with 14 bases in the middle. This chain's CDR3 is CSAAGGPGNEQFF. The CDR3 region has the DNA TGCAGTGCTGCCGGGGGGCCGGGCAATGAGCAGTTCTTC.